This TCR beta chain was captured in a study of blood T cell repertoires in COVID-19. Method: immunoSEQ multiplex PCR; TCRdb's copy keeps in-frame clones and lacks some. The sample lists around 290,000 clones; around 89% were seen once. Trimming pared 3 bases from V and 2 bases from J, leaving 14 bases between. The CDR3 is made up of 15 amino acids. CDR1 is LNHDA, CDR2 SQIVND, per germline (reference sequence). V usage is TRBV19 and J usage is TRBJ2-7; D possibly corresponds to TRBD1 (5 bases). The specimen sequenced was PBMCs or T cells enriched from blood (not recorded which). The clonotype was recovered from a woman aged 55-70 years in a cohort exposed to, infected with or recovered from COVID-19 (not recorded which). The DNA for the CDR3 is TGTGCCAGTAGTATGACAGCCCAGGGCCCCTACGAGCAGTACTTC. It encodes CASSMTAQGPYEQYF.